This T cell receptor (beta chain) stems from a study of follicular helper T cells after annual influenza vaccination. The V end was cut by 6 bases, the J end by 4 bases, with 18 bases between. This CDR3 has 14 residues. The germline V gene has CDR1 SQVTM and CDR2 ANQGSEA. Time point meaning: 2013-2014 season, 7 days after vaccination. Vaccine contraindications, substance abuse, HIV/AIDS, active malignancy and active illness excluded donors. Cells are cTfh (non-naive CD4+CXCR5+PD-1+), split by ICOS and CD38 into double-positive or double-negative. Here immunoSEQ multiplex PCR was the method, and the copy in TCRdb shows in-frame clones only, minus some. The profile covers just over 8,500 clones, with under 85% appearing a single time and about 3% taken by the ten largest.

This sample comprised CXCR5+ CD38- circulating T follicular helper cells from blood, obtained 7 days after influenza vaccination. The subset is: circulating Tfh, non-naive CD4+CXCR5+PD-1+ (ICOS+CD38+ or ICOS-CD38-). This sequence joins TRBV29-1 and TRBJ1-2, with a possible D match to TRBD1 (6 bases). The TCR sequence derives from an adult who received the influenza vaccine. The CDR3 spells CSVRSGGPGYGYTF. In DNA form, the CDR3 reads TGCAGCGTCCGGTCTGGGGGGCCGGGCTATGGCTACACCTTC.